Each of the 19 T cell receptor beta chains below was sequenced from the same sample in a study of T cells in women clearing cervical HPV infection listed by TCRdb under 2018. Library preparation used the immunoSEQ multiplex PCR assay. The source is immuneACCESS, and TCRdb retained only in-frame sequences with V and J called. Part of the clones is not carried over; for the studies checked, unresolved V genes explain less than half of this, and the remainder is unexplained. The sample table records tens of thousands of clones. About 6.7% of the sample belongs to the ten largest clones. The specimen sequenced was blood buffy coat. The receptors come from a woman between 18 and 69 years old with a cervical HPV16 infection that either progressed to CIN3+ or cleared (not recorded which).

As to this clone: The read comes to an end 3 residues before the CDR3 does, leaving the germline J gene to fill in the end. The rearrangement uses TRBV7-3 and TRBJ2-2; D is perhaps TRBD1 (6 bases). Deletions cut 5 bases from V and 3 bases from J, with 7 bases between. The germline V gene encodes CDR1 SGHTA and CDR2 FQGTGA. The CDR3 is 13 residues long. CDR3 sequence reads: CASSTGHTGELFF. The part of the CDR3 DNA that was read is TGTGCCAGCAGCACAGGGCACACCGGGGAG.

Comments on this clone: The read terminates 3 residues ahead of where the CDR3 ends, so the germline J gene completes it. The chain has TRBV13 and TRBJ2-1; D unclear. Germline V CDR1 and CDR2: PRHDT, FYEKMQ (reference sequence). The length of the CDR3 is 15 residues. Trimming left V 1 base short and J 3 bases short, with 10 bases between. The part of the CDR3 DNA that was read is TGTGCCAGCAGCTTAGCAGGTGGGTTCTACAATGAG. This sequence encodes CASSLAGGFYNE. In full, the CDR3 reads CASSLAGGFYNEQFF.

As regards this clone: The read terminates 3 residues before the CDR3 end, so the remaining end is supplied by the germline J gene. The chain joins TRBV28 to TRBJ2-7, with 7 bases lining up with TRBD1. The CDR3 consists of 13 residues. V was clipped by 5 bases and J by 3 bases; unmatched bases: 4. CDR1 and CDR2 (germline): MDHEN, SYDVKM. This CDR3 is CASSLRDSYEQYF. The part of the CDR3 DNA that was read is TGTGCCAGCAGTCTCCGGGACAGCTACGAG.

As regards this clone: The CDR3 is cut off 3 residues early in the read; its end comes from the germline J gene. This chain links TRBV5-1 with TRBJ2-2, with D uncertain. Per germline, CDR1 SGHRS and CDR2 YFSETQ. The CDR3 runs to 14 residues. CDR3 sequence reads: CASSSTATNEKLFF. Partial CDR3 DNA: TGCGCCAGCAGCTCAACGGCTACTAATGAAAAG.

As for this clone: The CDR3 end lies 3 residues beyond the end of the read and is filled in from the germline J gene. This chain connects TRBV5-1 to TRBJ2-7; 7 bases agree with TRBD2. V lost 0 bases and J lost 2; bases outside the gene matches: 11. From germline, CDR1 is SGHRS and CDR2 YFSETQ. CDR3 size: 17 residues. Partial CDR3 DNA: TGCGCCAGCAGCTTGGCCCCTGGCTCGGCGGGGGCCTACGAG. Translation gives CASSLAPGSAGAYE. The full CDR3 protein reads CASSLAPGSAGAYEQYF. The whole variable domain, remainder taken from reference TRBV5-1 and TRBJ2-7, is KAGVTQTPRYLIKTRGQQVTLSCSPISGHRSVSWYQQTPGQGLQFLFEYFSETQRNKGNFPGRFSGRQFSNSRSEMNVSTLELGDSALYLCASSLAPGSAGAYEQYFGPGTRLTVT.

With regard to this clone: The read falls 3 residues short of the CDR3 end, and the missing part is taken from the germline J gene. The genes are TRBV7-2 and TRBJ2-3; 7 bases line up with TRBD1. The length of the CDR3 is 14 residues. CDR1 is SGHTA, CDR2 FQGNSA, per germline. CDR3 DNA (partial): TGTGCCAGCAGCTTAGGGAACAGGGGACAGCCG. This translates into CASSLGNRGQP. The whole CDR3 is CASSLGNRGQPQYF.

CDR3 loop: CSASVLRSNTGELFF. Incomplete CDR3 DNA: TGCAGTGCTAGTGTACTACGTTCGAACACCGGGGAG. This chain connects TRBV20-1 to TRBJ2-2; no clear D gene. The read halts 3 residues ahead of the CDR3 end, with the missing end drawn from the germline J gene. This CDR3 region has 15 residues. V was trimmed by 3 bases and J by 0 bases, leaving 11 bases between them. Germline loops: CDR1 DFQATT, CDR2 SNEGSKA (reference sequence).

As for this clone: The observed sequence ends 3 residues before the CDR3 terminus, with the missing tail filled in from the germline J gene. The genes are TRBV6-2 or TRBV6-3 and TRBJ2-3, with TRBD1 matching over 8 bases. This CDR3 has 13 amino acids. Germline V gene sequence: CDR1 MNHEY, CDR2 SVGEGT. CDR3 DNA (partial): TGTGCCAGCAGTGGACAGGGTCTTGGGCCG. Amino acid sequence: CASSGQGLGP. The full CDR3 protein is CASSGQGLGPQYF.

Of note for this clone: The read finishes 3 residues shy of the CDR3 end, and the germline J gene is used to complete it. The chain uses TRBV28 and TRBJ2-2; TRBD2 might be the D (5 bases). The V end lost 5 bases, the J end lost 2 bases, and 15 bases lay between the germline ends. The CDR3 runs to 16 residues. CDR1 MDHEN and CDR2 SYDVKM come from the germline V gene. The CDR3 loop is CASSPFRTANTGELFF. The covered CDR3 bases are TGTGCCAGCAGTCCCTTTCGGACTGCTAACACCGGGGAG.

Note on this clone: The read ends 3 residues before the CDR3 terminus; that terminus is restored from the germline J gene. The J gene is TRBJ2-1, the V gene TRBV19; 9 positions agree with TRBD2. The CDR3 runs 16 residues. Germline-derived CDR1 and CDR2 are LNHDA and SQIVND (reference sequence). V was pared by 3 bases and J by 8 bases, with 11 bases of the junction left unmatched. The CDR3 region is CASSIGGAGGGYEQFF. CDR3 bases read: TGTGCCAGTAGTATTGGTGGAGCGGGAGGTGGTTATGAG.

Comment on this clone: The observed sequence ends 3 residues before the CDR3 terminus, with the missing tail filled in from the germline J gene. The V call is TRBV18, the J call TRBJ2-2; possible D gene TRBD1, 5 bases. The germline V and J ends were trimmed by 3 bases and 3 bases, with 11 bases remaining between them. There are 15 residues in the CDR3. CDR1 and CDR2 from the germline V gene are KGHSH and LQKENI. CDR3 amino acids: CASSPAQGYTGELFF. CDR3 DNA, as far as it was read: TGTGCCAGCTCACCGGCGCAGGGATACACCGGGGAG.

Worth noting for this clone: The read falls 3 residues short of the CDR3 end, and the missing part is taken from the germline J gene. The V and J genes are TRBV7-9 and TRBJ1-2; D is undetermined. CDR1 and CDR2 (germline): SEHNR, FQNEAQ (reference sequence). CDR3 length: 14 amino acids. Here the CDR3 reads CASSLVGQTYDYTF. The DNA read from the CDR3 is TGTGCCAGCAGCTTAGTTGGGCAGACCTACGAC.

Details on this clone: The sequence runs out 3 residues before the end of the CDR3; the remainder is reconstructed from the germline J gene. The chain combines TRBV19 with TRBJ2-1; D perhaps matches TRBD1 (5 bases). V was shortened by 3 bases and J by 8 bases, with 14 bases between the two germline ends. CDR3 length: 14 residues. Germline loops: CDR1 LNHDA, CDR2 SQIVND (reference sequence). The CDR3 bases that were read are TGTGCCAGTAGTATTGCGGCAGGGTCCCATGAG. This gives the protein CASSIAAGSHE. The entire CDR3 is CASSIAAGSHEQFF.

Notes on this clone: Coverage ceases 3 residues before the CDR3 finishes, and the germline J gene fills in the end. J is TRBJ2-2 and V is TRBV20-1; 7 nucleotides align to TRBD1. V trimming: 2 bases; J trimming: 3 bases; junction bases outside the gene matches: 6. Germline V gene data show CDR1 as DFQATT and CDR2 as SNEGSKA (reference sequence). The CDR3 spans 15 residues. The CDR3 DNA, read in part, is TGCAGTGCTAGAAAACAGGGGCCCCACACCGGGGAG. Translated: CSARKQGPHTGE. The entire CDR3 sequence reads CSARKQGPHTGELFF.

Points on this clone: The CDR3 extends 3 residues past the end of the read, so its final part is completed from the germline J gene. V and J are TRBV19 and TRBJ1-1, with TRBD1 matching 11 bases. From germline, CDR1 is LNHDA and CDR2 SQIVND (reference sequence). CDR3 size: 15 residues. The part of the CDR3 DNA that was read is TGTGCCAGTAGCCCTACCGGGACAGGGGGGAAGACA. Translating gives CASSPTGTGGKT. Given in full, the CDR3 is CASSPTGTGGKTAFF.

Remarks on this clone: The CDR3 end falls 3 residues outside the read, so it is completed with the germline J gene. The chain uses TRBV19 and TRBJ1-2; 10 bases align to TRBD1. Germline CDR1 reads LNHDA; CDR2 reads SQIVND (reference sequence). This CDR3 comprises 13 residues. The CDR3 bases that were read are TGTGCCAGTAGTAAGGGACAGGGGTACGAC. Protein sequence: CASSKGQGYD. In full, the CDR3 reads CASSKGQGYDYTF. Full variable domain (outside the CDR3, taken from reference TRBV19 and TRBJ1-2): DGGITQSPKYLFRKEGQNVTLSCEQNLNHDAMYWYRQDPGQGLRLIYYSQIVNDFQKGDIAEGYSVSREKKESFPLTVTSAQKNPTAFYLCASSKGQGYDYTFGSGTRLTVV.

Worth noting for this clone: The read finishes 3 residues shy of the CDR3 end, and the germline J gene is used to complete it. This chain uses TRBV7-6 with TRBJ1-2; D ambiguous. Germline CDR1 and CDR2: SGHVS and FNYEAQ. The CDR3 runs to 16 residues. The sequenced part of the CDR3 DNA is TGTGCCAGCAGCTTGATAGCGGGAGGCTCTGGCAATGAC. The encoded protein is CASSLIAGGSGND. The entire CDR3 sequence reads CASSLIAGGSGNDYTF.

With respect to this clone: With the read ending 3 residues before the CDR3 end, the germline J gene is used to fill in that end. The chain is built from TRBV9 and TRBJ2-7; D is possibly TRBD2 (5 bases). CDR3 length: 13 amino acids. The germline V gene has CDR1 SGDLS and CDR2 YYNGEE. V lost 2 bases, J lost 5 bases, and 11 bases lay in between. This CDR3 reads CASSVAGSHEQYF. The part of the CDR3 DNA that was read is TGTGCCAGCAGCGTCGCGGGTAGTCACGAG.

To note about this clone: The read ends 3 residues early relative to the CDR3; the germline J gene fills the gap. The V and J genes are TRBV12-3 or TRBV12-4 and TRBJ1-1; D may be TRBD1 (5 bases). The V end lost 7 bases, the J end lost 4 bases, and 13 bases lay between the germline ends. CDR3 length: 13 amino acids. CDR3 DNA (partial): TGTGCCAGCACCCCAGAGCAGGGCACTGAA. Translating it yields CASTPEQGTE. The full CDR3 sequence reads CASTPEQGTEAFF.